This T cell receptor beta chain stems from a study of T-cell reconstitution after alpha-beta-depleted transplantation in children. The CDR3 is 18 residues long. Per the germline V gene, CDR1 is SGHRS and CDR2 is YFSETQ. Between the trimmed V and J ends, which lost 4 bases and 0 bases, there was a span of 19 bases. This clonotype was observed a few times. What it binds is unknown. Findings and limits, study-wide: High day-60 TCRbeta diversity in some patients came from surviving recipient T cells and thymic progenitors. The origin of alpha-beta T cells about two months after transplant was reportedly several hundred expanded graft clones. Diversity and T-cell counts at one year after transplant derived mostly from new T cells.

As it was prepared, the TCRbeta library received unique molecular identifiers. Each CDR3 protein is one row after TCRdb ran MiXCR on the PCR reads. The sample yields about a million distinct CDR3 sequences, about 29% seen once. The receptor's source is a boy less than two years old who had a stem cell transplant for SCID, so the T cells may come from the graft donor. The gene calls are TRBV5-1 and TRBJ2-2; D not certain. The sample was PBMCs, mostly from graft donor cells, taken 360 days after TCRalphabeta/CD19-depleted stem cell transplant. CDR3 coding DNA: TGCGCCAGCAGCACTCAGCTTACGGGTGGCGCGAACACCGGGGAGCTGTTTTTT. Its protein product is CASSTQLTGGANTGELFF.